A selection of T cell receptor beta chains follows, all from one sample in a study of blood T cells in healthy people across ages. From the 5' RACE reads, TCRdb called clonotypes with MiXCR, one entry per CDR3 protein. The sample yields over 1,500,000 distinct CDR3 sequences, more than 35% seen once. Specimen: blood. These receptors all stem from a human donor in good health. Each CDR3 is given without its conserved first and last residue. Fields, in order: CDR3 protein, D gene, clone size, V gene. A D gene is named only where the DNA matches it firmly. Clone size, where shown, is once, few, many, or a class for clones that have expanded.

ASSQLTGMVLNYVQY	-	-	TRBV4-2
AGSPGGGRYYGYT	-	few	TRBV7-6
ASNEKESQHLYEQY	-	few	TRBV7-2
ATSRDTGRTNYGYT	-	-	TRBV15
ASGRGNSYNEQF	-	-	TRBV12-3/TRBV12-4
AIPGGTPEGDNEQY	-	few	TRBV5-1
ASSLQATTNEKLF	-	few	TRBV12-3/TRBV12-4
ASSWVRDHGYT	-	-	TRBV12-3/TRBV12-4
ASSRQGGVREQF	-	few	TRBV3-1
ASQTHLAGVTGELF	TRBD2	-	TRBV12-3/TRBV12-4